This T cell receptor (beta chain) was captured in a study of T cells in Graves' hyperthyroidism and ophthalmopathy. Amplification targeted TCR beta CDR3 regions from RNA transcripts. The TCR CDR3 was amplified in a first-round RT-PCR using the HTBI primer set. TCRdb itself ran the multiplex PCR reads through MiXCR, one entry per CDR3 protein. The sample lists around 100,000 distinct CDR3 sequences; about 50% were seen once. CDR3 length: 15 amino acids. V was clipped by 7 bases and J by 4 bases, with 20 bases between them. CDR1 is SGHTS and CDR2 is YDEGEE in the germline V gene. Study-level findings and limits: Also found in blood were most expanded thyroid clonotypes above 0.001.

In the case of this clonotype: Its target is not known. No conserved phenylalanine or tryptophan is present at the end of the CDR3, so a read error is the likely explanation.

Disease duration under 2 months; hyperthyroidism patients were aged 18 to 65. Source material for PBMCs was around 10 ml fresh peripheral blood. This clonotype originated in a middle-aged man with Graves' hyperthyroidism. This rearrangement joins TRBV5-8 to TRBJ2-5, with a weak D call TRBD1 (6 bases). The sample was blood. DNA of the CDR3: TGTGCCAGCTCACCCAGGGGCAGGGGAATAGAGACCCAGTACGTC. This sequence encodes CASSPRGRGIETQYV.